A selection of T cell receptor beta chains follows, all from one sample in a study of blood T cells in healthy people across ages. Each CDR3 protein gets one entry after TCRdb re-called the 5' RACE reads with MiXCR. The sample has about 1.6 million distinct CDR3 sequences; 34% are singletons. The sequenced sample was blood. Every receptor here comes from a woman in her twenties or thirties in good health. Both conserved end residues are part of each CDR3. D genes are given only for firm matches. Clone size is given for some rows only: seen once, a few or many times, or a class if the clone is expanded.

j_call,cdr3_length,d_call,v_call,clone_size,cdr3_nt,cdr3_aa
TRBJ2-5,17,.,TRBV27,few,TGTGCCAGCAGTTTATTGGCTATAGGGGAGATACAAGAGACCCAGTACTTC,CASSLLAIGEIQETQYF
TRBJ2-2,18,TRBD1,TRBV15,.,TGTGCCACCAGCAGAGGTGGTACAGGGGCCGGAAAGTCCGGGGAGCTGTTTTTT,CATSRGGTGAGKSGELFF
TRBJ2-1,19,TRBD2,TRBV6-6,many,TGTGCCAGCAGTTACTCCGCGGGAGGGGCCGTTAGCTCCTACAATGAGCAGTTCTTC,CASSYSAGGAVSSYNEQFF
TRBJ2-6,14,.,TRBV30,.,TGTGCCTGGAGTGTCGGGAGCGGGGCCAACGTCCTGACTTTC,CAWSVGSGANVLTF
TRBJ1-5,13,.,TRBV28,.,TGTGCCAGCAGTCCCCAGGATTATGGGCCCCAGCATTTT,CASSPQDYGPQHF
TRBJ2-3,12,.,TRBV27,many,TGTGCCAGCAGTTTCCTGGGGGGAACGCAGTATTTT,CASSFLGGTQYF
TRBJ2-7,12,.,TRBV21-1,.,TGTGCCATAGAGGCGCAGGGTACCGAGCAGTACTTC,CAIEAQGTEQYF
TRBJ1-2,18,TRBD1,TRBV9,many,TGTGCCAGCAGCCACTCTCGGGATGGACAGGGCCCCTCGGGAGGCTACACCTTC,CASSHSRDGQGPSGGYTF
TRBJ2-1,15,TRBD2,TRBV5-6,.,TGTGCCAGCAGCGGTCGGGACGGCGGGGGCAATGAGCAGTTCTTC,CASSGRDGGGNEQFF
TRBJ2-1,15,TRBD2,TRBV6-6,.,TGTGCCAGCAGACTGAGCGGGAGCGGCCACAATGAGCAGTTCTTC,CASRLSGSGHNEQFF
TRBJ1-1,15,TRBD1,TRBV30,.,TGTGCCTGGGCCTCCGGGACGACAGGGGACACTGAAGCTTTCTTT,CAWASGTTGDTEAFF
TRBJ2-7,15,.,TRBV5-1,.,TGCGCCAGCAGCTTGGAAAATCTGGGACGCTACGAGCAGTACTTC,CASSLENLGRYEQYF
TRBJ2-1,18,TRBD2,TRBV28,many,TGTGCCAGCCGAACCTGGCGAGAGGGACTAGCGGCTTACAATGAGCAGTTCTTC,CASRTWREGLAAYNEQFF